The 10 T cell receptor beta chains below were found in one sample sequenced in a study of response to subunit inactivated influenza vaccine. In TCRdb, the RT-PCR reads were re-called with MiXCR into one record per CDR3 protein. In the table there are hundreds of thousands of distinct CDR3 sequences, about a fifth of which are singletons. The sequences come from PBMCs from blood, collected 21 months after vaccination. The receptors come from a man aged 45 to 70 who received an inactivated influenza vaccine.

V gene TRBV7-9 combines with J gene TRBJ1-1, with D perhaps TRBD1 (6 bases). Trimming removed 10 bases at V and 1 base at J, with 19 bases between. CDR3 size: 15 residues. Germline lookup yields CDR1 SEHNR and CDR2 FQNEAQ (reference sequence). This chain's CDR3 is CAIQRGGPRNTEAFF. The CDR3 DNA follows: TGTGCCATACAAAGAGGGGGGCCCAGGAACACTGAAGCTTTCTTT.

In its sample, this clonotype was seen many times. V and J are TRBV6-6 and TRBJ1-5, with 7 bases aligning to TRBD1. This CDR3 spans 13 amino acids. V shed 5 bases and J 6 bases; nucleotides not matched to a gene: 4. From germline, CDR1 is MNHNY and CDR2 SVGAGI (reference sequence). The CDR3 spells CASSRQGGQPQHF. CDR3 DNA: TGTGCCAGCAGTAGACAGGGAGGTCAGCCCCAGCATTTT.

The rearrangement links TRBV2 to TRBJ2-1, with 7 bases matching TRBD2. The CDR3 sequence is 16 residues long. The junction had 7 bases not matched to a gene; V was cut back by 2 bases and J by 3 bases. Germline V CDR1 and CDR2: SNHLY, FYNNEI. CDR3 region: CASSEFLAAYYNEQFF. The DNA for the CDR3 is TGTGCCAGCAGTGAATTCCTAGCGGCCTACTACAATGAGCAGTTCTTC.

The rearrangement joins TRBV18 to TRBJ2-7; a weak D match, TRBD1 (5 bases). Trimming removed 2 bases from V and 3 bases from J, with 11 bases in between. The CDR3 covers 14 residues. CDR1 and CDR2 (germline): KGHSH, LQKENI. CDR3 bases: TGTGCCAGCTCACCAAAACAGGAAGACTACGAGCAGTACTTC. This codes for CASSPKQEDYEQYF.

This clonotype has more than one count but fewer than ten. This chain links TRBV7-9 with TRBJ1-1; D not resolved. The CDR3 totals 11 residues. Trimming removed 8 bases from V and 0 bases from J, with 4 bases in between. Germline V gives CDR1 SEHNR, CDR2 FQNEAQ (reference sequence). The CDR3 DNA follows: TGTGCCAGCTTCTTGAACACTGAAGCTTTCTTT. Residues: CASFLNTEAFF.

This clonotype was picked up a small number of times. The CDR3 here is CASSFIAGLYNEQFF. The CDR3 coding sequence is TGTGCCAGCAGCTTCATAGCGGGCCTATACAATGAGCAGTTCTTC. The V and J genes are TRBV7-9 and TRBJ2-1; the match to TRBD2 covers 7 bases. Germline lookup yields CDR1 SEHNR and CDR2 FQNEAQ (reference sequence). This CDR3 is built from 15 residues. After removal of 3 bases from V and 4 bases from J, the junction contained 6 bases not matched to a gene.

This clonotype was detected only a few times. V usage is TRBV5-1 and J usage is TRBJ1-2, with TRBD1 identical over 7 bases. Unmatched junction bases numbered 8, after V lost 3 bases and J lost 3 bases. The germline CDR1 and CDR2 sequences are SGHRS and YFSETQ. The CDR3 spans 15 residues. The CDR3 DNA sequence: TGCGCCAGCAGCTCACGGACAGGTGCCGACTATGGCTACACCTTC. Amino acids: CASSSRTGADYGYTF. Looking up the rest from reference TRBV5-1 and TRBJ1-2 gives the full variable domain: KAGVTQTPRYLIKTRGQQVTLSCSPISGHRSVSWYQQTPGQGLQFLFEYFSETQRNKGNFPGRFSGRQFSNSRSEMNVSTLELGDSALYLCASSSRTGADYGYTFGSGTRLTVV.

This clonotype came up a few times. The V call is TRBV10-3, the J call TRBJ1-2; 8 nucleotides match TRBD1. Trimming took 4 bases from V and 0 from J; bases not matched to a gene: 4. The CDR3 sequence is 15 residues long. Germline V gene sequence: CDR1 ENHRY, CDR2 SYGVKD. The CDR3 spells CAISGTGRTNYGYTF. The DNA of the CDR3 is TGTGCCATCAGTGGGACAGGGCGAACTAACTATGGCTACACCTTC.

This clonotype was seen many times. The CDR3 spells CASSLTDRARTF. The CDR3, as DNA: TGTGCCAGCAGCCTGACTGACAGGGCGCGCACCTTC. The V call is TRBV14, the J call TRBJ1-2, with 7 bases aligning to TRBD1. The CDR3 length is 12 residues. The ends lost 4 bases at V and 13 bases at J; junction bases unmatched: 9. Germline V lookup: CDR1 SGHDN, CDR2 FVKESK.

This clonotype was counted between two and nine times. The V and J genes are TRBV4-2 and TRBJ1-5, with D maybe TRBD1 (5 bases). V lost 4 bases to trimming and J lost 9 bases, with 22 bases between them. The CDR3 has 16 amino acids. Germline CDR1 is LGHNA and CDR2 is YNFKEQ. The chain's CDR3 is CASSPLPGGSPRPQHF. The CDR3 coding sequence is TGTGCCAGCAGCCCTCTGCCCGGGGGTTCCCCACGGCCCCAGCATTTT.